This TCR beta chain was obtained from a study of shared clonotypes between healthy human individuals. About the study: Three plates were used per donor for CD4 naive, three for CD4 memory, two for CD8 naive and one for CD8 memory.

TCRdb's table, derived via immunoSEQ multiplex PCR, lists solely in-frame clones and lacks some. The sample carries about 2.4 million clones, under 95% recorded once. A remark on this clone: The sample holds other DNA sequences that translate to the same CDR3.

This CDR3 is 12 amino acids long. CDR1 and CDR2 (germline): SGHAT, FQNNGV. V gave up 2 bases and J gave up 5 bases, with 6 bases separating them. The source is a man aged 18 to 29 in good health. Some clones in this sample may be carry-over from other donors' samples. The specimen was naive CD4+ T cells from PBMCs. Noted subset: CD45RA+ positively selected. The chain employs TRBV11-2 and TRBJ1-1; no definite D call. The CDR3 nucleotides read TGTGCCAGCAGCTTAACGGGGACTGAAGCTTTCTTT. Translated: CASSLTGTEAFF.